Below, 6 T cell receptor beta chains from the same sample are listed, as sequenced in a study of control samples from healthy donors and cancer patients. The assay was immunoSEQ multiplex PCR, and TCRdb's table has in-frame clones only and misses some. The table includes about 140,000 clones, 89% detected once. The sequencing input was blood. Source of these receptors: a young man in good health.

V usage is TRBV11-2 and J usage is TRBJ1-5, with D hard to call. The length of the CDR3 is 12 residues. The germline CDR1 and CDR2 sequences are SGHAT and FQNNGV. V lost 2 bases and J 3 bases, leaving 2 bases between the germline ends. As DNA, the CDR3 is TGTGCCAGCAGCTTACCCAATCAGCCCCAGCATTTT. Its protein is CASSLPNQPQHF.

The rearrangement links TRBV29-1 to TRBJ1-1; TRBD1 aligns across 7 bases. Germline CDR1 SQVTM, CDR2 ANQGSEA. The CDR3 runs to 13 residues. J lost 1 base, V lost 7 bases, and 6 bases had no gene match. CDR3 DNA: TGCAGCGCCCAACAGGGGACGAACACTGAAGCTTTCTTT. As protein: CSAQQGTNTEAFF.

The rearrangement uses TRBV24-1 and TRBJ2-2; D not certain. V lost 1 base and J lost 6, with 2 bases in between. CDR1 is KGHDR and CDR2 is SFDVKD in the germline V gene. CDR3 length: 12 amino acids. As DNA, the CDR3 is TGTGCCACCAGTGATTTTGCCGGGGAGCTGTTTTTT. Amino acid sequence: CATSDFAGELFF.

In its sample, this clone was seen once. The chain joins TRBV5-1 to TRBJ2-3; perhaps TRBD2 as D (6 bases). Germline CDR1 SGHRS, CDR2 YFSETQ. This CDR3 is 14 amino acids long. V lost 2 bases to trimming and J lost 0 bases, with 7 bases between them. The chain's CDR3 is CASSFGTSTDTQYF. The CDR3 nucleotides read TGCGCCAGCAGCTTTGGGACTAGCACAGATACGCAGTATTTT.

The CDR3: CASRGDRGTYEQYF. The CDR3, as DNA: TGTGCCAGCAGGGGGGACAGGGGGACGTACGAGCAGTACTTC. The chain recombines TRBV2 with TRBJ2-7; 11 bases map to TRBD1. J gave up 4 bases and V 6 bases, and 5 bases lay outside the gene matches. Germline-derived CDR1 and CDR2 are SNHLY and FYNNEI. This CDR3 contains 14 residues.

CDR3 amino acids: CATAAGASGNTIYF. Written as DNA, the CDR3 is TGTGCCACCGCGGCGGGGGCTTCTGGAAACACCATATATTTT. This rearrangement joins TRBV19 to TRBJ1-3, with a possible D match to TRBD1 (6 bases). CDR1 LNHDA and CDR2 SQIVND come from the germline V gene (reference sequence). The germline V and J ends were trimmed by 10 bases and 1 base, with 14 bases remaining between them. The CDR3 is made up of 14 amino acids.